The rows below give T cell receptor beta chains drawn from one sample of a study of T cells in Graves' hyperthyroidism and ophthalmopathy. From the multiplex PCR reads, TCRdb called clonotypes with MiXCR, one entry per CDR3 protein. Of fewer than 750,000 distinct CDR3 sequences detected, roughly 14% appear once; the ten largest clones hold 3.5% to 4.5%. Sequencing used blood. The receptors were gathered from a woman aged 40 to 50 with Graves' ophthalmopathy. CDR3s include the opening cysteine and the closing phenylalanine or tryptophan. D genes are given only for firm matches. Only part of the rows carry a size: once, few, many, or a class if the clone is expanded.

d_gene | abundance | j_gene | v_gene | CDR3nt | CDR3aa
. | many | TRBJ2-6 | TRBV27 | TGTGCCAGCAGCATATTCGGAGGGGCCAACGTCCTGACTTTC | CASSIFGGANVLTF
. | once | TRBJ2-5 | TRBV12-3/TRBV12-4 | TGTGCCAGCAGTCGGCGCAGGGGTATAGAGACCCAGTACTTC | CASSRRRGIETQYF
. | . | TRBJ1-1 | TRBV4-1 | TGCGCCAGCAGCCAAGATGGGCAGGGCCGCACTGAAGCTTTCTTT | CASSQDGQGRTEAFF
TRBD1 | few | TRBJ2-7 | TRBV29-1 | TGCAGCGTTGAAGAGAAGGACAGGGGTTACGAGCAGTACTTC | CSVEEKDRGYEQYF
. | once | TRBJ1-1 | TRBV3-1 | TGTGCCAGCAGCCAAGGCGGGACGCAAAATGAAGCTTTCTTT | CASSQGGTQNEAFF
. | many | TRBJ2-7 | TRBV30 | TGTGCCTGGAGTGAGGGCAGGGAGGACTACGAGCAGTACTTC | CAWSEGREDYEQYF
. | many | TRBJ2-7 | TRBV6-1 | TGTGCCAGCAGTGGTGAGGGGCCGAATCCGAAAAGGTACTTC | CASSGEGPNPKRYF
. | many | TRBJ2-7 | TRBV6-2/TRBV6-3 | TGTGCCAGCAGTTACTCGAAAGGCAGTAGCGGCACCTATTTCGAGCAGTACTTC | CASSYSKGSSGTYFEQYF
. | many | TRBJ1-1 | TRBV12-5 | TGTGCTAGTGGAGCAGGGGAGGCAGCTTTCTTT | CASGAGEAAFF
TRBD1 | many | TRBJ1-1 | TRBV20-1 | TGCAGTGCCAGGGCAGGGGGAGGCACTGAAGCTTTCTTT | CSARAGGGTEAFF
TRBD2 | once | TRBJ2-7 | TRBV12-3/TRBV12-4 | TGTGCCAGCAGCCCTCCAGAAGGACTAGCAGCCTACGAGCAGTACTTC | CASSPPEGLAAYEQYF
TRBD1 | many | TRBJ1-5 | TRBV19 | TGTGCCAGTAGCGACAGGGACTACAATCAGCCCCAGCATTTT | CASSDRDYNQPQHF
. | few | TRBJ1-5 | TRBV30 | TGTGCCTGGAGTGGGGGCCAGGGTCAGCCCCAGCATTTT | CAWSGGQGQPQHF
. | . | TRBJ2-5 | TRBV28 | TGCGCCAACAGACCGAACAAGAGACAAGAGACCCAGTACTTC | CANRPNKRQETQYF
TRBD2 | . | TRBJ2-5 | TRBV12-3/TRBV12-4 | TGTGCCAGCAGAATGCTAGCGGGAGAGACCCAGTACTTC | CASRMLAGETQYF
. | . | TRBJ2-3 | TRBV6-1 | TGTGCCAGCAGTGAACGGGAAAGGGATACGCAGTATTTT | CASSERERDTQYF
. | once | TRBJ2-7 | TRBV5-1 | TGCGCCAGCAGCAAACAGAACGAGCAGTACTTC | CASSKQNEQYF
. | many | TRBJ2-5 | TRBV12-3/TRBV12-4 | TGTGCCAGCAGGGGGACCGGGTTACAAGAGACCCAGTACTTC | CASRGTGLQETQYF
. | many | TRBJ1-2 | TRBV28 | TGTGCCAGCAGTTTATCGGGCTATGGCTACACCTTC | CASSLSGYGYTF
. | many | TRBJ1-2 | TRBV6-2/TRBV6-3 | TGTGCCAGCAGTTACTCTAAAGGGCCGGGCTATGGCTACACCTTC | CASSYSKGPGYGYTF
TRBD1 | many | TRBJ1-6 | TRBV27 | TGTGCCAGCAGTCCCGGACAGGGAGATAATTCACCCCTCCACTTT | CASSPGQGDNSPLHF
TRBD1 | . | TRBJ2-7 | TRBV6-2/TRBV6-3 | TGTGCCAGCAGCCCCCGACAGGGTCTCTACGAGCAGTACTTC | CASSPRQGLYEQYF
. | many | TRBJ2-5 | TRBV24-1 | TGTGCCACCAGTTGGACCGGATCAGAGACCCAGTACTTC | CATSWTGSETQYF
. | many | TRBJ2-7 | TRBV6-5 | TGTGCCAGCATTTCCCACGTGGGCTACGGGCAGTACTTC | CASISHVGYGQYF
TRBD2 | . | TRBJ2-5 | TRBV12-3/TRBV12-4 | TGTGCCAGCAGTTTAGTCGGACTAGCGGGAGGGGGGGAAGAGACCCAGTACTTC | CASSLVGLAGGGEETQYF
TRBD1 | . | TRBJ2-7 | TRBV5-5 | TGTGCCAGCAGCCAGTTTGGGACAGAGACTTCCGAGCAGTACTTC | CASSQFGTETSEQYF
. | once | TRBJ2-7 | TRBV11-3 | TGTGCCAGCAGCGAGGAAAGGGGCTCTGGTAGGGAGCAGTACTTC | CASSEERGSGREQYF
TRBD2 | . | TRBJ2-5 | TRBV24-1 | TGTGCCACCAGACGACCCGGGACTAGCGGAAAAAACCCACTATACCAAGAGACCCAGTACTTC | CATRRPGTSGKNPLYQETQYF
. | . | TRBJ1-5 | TRBV7-8 | TGTGCCAGCAGCTTTGCGGGGACGGCATTGGGACAGCCCCAGCATTTT | CASSFAGTALGQPQHF
TRBD1 | many | TRBJ1-5 | TRBV12-3/TRBV12-4 | TGTGCCAGCAGCCCGGGCAGGGGGGATCAGCCCCAGCATTTT | CASSPGRGDQPQHF
TRBD1 | many | TRBJ2-7 | TRBV7-2 | TGTGCCAGCAGCCAAAACGGACAGGGACCGTTCGAGCAGTACTTC | CASSQNGQGPFEQYF
. | . | TRBJ2-2 | TRBV19 | TGTGCCAGTACCCCTATCACAGGGCAAAACACCGGGGAGCTGTTTTTT | CASTPITGQNTGELFF
TRBD1 | many | TRBJ1-2 | TRBV20-1 | TGCAGTGCGCCGGGACAGGGTCCCAATGGCTACACCTTC | CSAPGQGPNGYTF
. | many | TRBJ2-2 | TRBV6-1 | TGTGCCAGCAGACCGGACGCCACCGGGGTCGGGGAGCTGTTTTTT | CASRPDATGVGELFF
. | many | TRBJ2-7 | TRBV10-3 | TGTGCCATCAGTACGGGGTACTACGAGCAGTACTTC | CAISTGYYEQYF
. | . | TRBJ2-7 | TRBV7-2 | TGTGCCAGCAGTCCCTACCTTTACGAGCAGTACTTC | CASSPYLYEQYF
. | . | TRBJ1-2 | TRBV5-1 | TGCGCCAGCAGAACCGGCGTGGGGCCTAGGTATGGCTACACCTTC | CASRTGVGPRYGYTF
TRBD2 | many | TRBJ2-5 | TRBV28 | TGTGCCAGCAGTTTAAACCTAGCGGCCAACCAAGAGACCCAGTACTTC | CASSLNLAANQETQYF
TRBD1 | . | TRBJ2-7 | TRBV6-2/TRBV6-3 | TGTGCCAGCAGTTACACCCATCCCGGACAGGGTGAGCAGTACTTC | CASSYTHPGQGEQYF
. | many | TRBJ1-2 | TRBV7-9 | TGTGCCAGCAGCTTAGGCCTCCTTGGCTACACCTTC | CASSLGLLGYTF
TRBD2 | . | TRBJ2-1 | TRBV4-2 | TGTGCCAGCAGCCAAGATCGGGCGGGAGTTGTTTACAATGAGCAGTTCTTC | CASSQDRAGVVYNEQFF
TRBD1 | many | TRBJ1-5 | TRBV2 | TGTGCCAGCAGTGCCGACAGGGCAGGCAATCAGCCCCAGCATTTT | CASSADRAGNQPQHF
. | many | TRBJ2-2 | TRBV6-5 | TGTGCCAGCAATTCGGGGTTCACCGGGGAGCTGTTTTTT | CASNSGFTGELFF
. | many | TRBJ1-2 | TRBV27 | TGTGCCAGCAGTTCCCCGGGCCTGTGGGGCTACACCTTC | CASSSPGLWGYTF
. | . | TRBJ1-1 | TRBV5-4 | TGTGCCAGCAGCTTGGTAGTATGGGGGGCACCTAACACTGAAGCTTTCTTT | CASSLVVWGAPNTEAFF
TRBD2 | many | TRBJ2-5 | TRBV12-3/TRBV12-4 | TGTGCCAGCAGTTTTAGCGGGAGGACCAGGGAGACCCAGTACTTC | CASSFSGRTRETQYF
. | many | TRBJ2-5 | TRBV20-1 | TGCAGTGCTATCGTCCTTGGGCGGGAGACCCAGTACTTC | CSAIVLGRETQYF
. | . | TRBJ1-1 | TRBV6-5 | TGTGCCAGCAGTAACGGGCCCCGAGGGAACACTGAAGCTTTCTTT | CASSNGPRGNTEAFF
. | many | TRBJ2-5 | TRBV3-1 | TGTGCCAGCAGCCAACTCGGGAAGGAGACCCAGTACTTC | CASSQLGKETQYF
TRBD1 | many | TRBJ1-5 | TRBV2 | TGTGCCAGCAGTGGGGGACAGGGGAGTCAGCCCCAGCATTTT | CASSGGQGSQPQHF
. | many | TRBJ2-5 | TRBV12-3/TRBV12-4 | TGTGCCAGCCTTATGAACGGCCAAGAGACCCAGTACTTC | CASLMNGQETQYF
. | many | TRBJ2-5 | TRBV2 | TGTGCCAGAGGGACTCCGCAAGAGACCCAGTACTTC | CARGTPQETQYF
. | few | TRBJ2-5 | TRBV6-1 | TGTGCCAGCACCCCAGGGGGGGCAGAACAAGAGACCCAGTACTTC | CASTPGGAEQETQYF
. | many | TRBJ2-7 | TRBV9 | TGTGCCAGCAGCAGACGGGACGGCTACGAGCAGTACTTC | CASSRRDGYEQYF
. | many | TRBJ2-7 | TRBV6-2/TRBV6-3 | TGTGCCAGCAGTTACAAGCGGGTAGCCTCGGGAGAGCAGTACTTC | CASSYKRVASGEQYF